The source of this T cell receptor beta chain is a study of blood T cell repertoires in COVID-19. Study at large: The United States, Italy and Spain supplied acute and convalescent COVID-19 samples. PBMCs, B-cell-depleted T cells, or T cells provided the cDNA or gDNA that made up the material.

CDR3 length: 15 residues. The ends lost 3 bases at V and 7 bases at J; junction bases unmatched: 7. Germline CDR1 MNHNS, CDR2 SASEGT. Those enrolled in Seattle joined during active infection and were followed longitudinally afterward. Per the authors' pipeline: Reference gene primer amplification yielded estimated nucleated cell counts. Clones were sequenced by immunoSEQ multiplex PCR, and TCRdb holds only the in-frame ones, with some missing. Clone size and V and J calls were adopted from that table, with D and trimming inferred from the DNA. This table holds fewer than 350,000 clones, 89% found once.

Sequencing used peripheral blood. The genes are TRBV6-1 and TRBJ1-5; 9 nucleotides match TRBD1. This sequence was found in a woman aged 55-69 years with COVID-19, enrolled during active disease. Written as DNA, the CDR3 is TGTGCCAGCAGTGAGAGACAGGGGGTATCGCAGCCCCAGCATTTT. The encoded protein is CASSERQGVSQPQHF.